This T cell receptor beta chain was identified during a study of shared clonotypes between healthy human individuals. Whole-study results and caveats: Larger richness was generally estimated for naive than memory subsets. Clonotype sharing among the donors was expected to vary with sequencing depth.

CDR3 length equals 11 residues. V lost 5 bases to trimming and J lost 6 bases, with 8 bases between them. CDR1 MNHEY and CDR2 SMNVEV come from the germline V gene (reference sequence). TCRdb's table, derived via immunoSEQ multiplex PCR, lists solely in-frame clones and lacks some. This sample carries more than 2 million clones, about 95% of them seen once, and the ten largest clones take about 1.1%. Notes on this clone: The antigen remains undetermined.

Naive CD8 isolation took CD45RO-negative cells positively selected for CCR7 and excluded terminally differentiated effector memory CD45RA+ cells. The chain uses TRBV27 and TRBJ2-7, with a weak D call TRBD1 (5 bases). Sequencing used naive CD8+ T cells sorted from blood. The clonotype comes from a man between 18 and 29 years old in good health. Written as DNA, the CDR3 is TGTGCCAGCAGTGAAGGGGTCGAGCAGTACTTC. Translation gives CASSEGVEQYF.